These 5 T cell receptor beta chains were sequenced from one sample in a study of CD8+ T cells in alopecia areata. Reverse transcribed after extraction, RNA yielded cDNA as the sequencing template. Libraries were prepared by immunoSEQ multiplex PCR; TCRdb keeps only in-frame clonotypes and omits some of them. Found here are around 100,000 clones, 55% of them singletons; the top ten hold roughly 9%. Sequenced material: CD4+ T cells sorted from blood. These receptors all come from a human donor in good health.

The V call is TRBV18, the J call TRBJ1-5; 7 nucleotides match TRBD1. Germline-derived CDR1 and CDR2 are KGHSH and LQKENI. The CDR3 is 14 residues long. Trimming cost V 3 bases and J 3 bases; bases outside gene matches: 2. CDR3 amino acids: CASSPGTVNQPQHF. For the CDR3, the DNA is TGTGCCAGCTCACCGGGGACAGTCAATCAGCCCCAGCATTTT. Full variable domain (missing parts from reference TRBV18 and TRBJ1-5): NAGVMQNPRHLVRRRGQEARLRCSPMKGHSHVYWYRQLPEEGLKFMVYLQKENIIDESGMPKERFSAEFPKEGPSILRIQQVVRGDSAAYFCASSPGTVNQPQHFGDGTRLSIL.

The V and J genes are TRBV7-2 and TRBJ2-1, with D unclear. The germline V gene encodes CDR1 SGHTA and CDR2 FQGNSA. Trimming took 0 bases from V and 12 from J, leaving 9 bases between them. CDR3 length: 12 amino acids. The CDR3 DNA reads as TGTGCCAGCAGCTTAGCGGGATACGGGCAGTTCTTC. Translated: CASSLAGYGQFF.

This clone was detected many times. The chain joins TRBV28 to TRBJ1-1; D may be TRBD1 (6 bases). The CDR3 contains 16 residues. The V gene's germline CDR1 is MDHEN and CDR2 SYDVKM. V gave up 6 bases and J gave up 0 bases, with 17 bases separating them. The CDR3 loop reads CASSLANGQMNTEAFF. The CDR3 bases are TGTGCCAGCAGCCTTGCGAATGGACAGATGAACACTGAAGCTTTCTTT. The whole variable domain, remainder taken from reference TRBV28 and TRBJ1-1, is DVKVTQSSRYLVKRTGEKVFLECVQDMDHENMFWYRQDPGLGLRLIYFSYDVKMKEKGDIPEGYSVSREKKERFSLILESASTNQTSMYLCASSLANGQMNTEAFFGQGTRLTVV.

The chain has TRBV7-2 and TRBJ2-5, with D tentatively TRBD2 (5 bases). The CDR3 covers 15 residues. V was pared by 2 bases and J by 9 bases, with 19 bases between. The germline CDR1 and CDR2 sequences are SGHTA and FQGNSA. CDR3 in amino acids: CASSLSLGSGLAQYF. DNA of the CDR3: TGTGCCAGCAGCTTAAGCCTAGGCTCGGGGTTGGCCCAGTACTTC.

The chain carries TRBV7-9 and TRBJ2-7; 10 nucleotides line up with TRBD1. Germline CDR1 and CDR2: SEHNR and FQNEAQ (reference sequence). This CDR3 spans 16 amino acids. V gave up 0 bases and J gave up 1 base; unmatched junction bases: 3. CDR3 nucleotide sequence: TGTGCCAGCAGCTTAGCGACAGGGGGCAGATCCTACGAGCAGTACTTC. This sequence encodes CASSLATGGRSYEQYF.